The clone carrying this TCR beta chain was detected a few times. Its matching antigen is unknown. The data were obtained in a study of T cells after yellow fever vaccination. Study results and limitations: The CD4 compartment and the CD8 compartment contained a small share of clonotypes in common.

CDR3 length: 14 residues. With V trimmed by 0 bases and J by 4 bases, 5 bases remained unmatched. The V gene's germline CDR1 is DFQATT and CDR2 SNEGSKA (reference sequence). A process of 5'RACE template switching, which added a universal primer site and UMIs, was used to make TCR cDNA. TCRdb re-called the 5' RACE reads with MiXCR, one entry per CDR3 protein. This table has hundreds of thousands of distinct CDR3 sequences, over 9% appearing once. This receptor was identified in a man in his thirties or forties who received the YFV17D yellow fever vaccine. The sample was PBMCs, taken on the day of the yellow fever booster vaccination. This chain joins TRBV20-1 and TRBJ1-2; 7 positions agree with TRBD1. CDR3 residues: CSARELQGSYGYTF. The CDR3 region has the DNA TGCAGTGCTAGAGAACTACAGGGGAGCTATGGCTACACCTTC.